Below are 30 T cell receptor beta chains sequenced from a single sample in a study of T cell clones after liver transplantation. The repertoire was sequenced with immunoSEQ multiplex PCR; TCRdb's copy has only in-frame clones and lacks some. Of 95,000 to 130,000 clones in the sample, 90% were seen once. Specimen: CD4+ T cells from blood, collected 12 months after liver transplant. All receptors come from a human patient who received a liver transplant. The graft donor may account for some of the T cells.

The V gene is TRBV4-1, the J gene TRBJ2-2; 11 bases match TRBD2. This CDR3 has 16 residues. The J segment lost 7 bases and the V segment lost 4 bases, leaving 8 bases of the junction unmatched. Germline-derived CDR1 and CDR2 are MGHRA and YSYEKL. For the CDR3, the DNA is TGCGCCAGCAGCCTGCTTACTAGCGGGAGTCTCGGGGAGCTGTTTTTT. Encoded protein: CASSLLTSGSLGELFF.

The chain recombines TRBV28 with TRBJ1-3; D is ambiguous. The CDR3 is 15 residues long. Germline V gives CDR1 MDHEN, CDR2 SYDVKM. Trimming took off 7 bases at V and 4 bases at J, with 17 bases between the two ends. This CDR3 is CASTFQSRPGNTIYF. In nucleotides, the CDR3 is TGTGCCAGCACGTTCCAATCTCGCCCCGGAAACACCATATATTTT.

The chain recombines TRBV5-6 with TRBJ1-5; no definite D call. The CDR3 runs to 17 residues. The V gene's germline CDR1 is SGHDT and CDR2 YYEEEE. V dropped 4 bases and J dropped 5 bases, with 22 bases sitting between them. The CDR3 spells CASSPGFDKGRDQPQHF. The CDR3 coding sequence is TGTGCCAGCAGCCCGGGGTTCGATAAGGGCCGGGATCAGCCCCAGCATTTT.

The rearrangement links TRBV11-2 to TRBJ2-3; 9 bases match TRBD2. V shed 1 base and J 3 bases; nucleotides not matched to a gene: 8. Germline CDR1 and CDR2: SGHAT and FQNNGV. This CDR3 region has 17 residues. This CDR3 is CASSLVGSGSATDTQYF. CDR3 nucleotide sequence: TGTGCCAGCAGCTTAGTGGGTAGCGGGAGTGCTACAGATACGCAGTATTTT.

The gene calls are TRBV19 and TRBJ2-2; 11 bases line up with TRBD2. V shed 5 bases and J 3 bases; nucleotides not matched to a gene: 8. Germline V gene data show CDR1 as LNHDA and CDR2 as SQIVND (reference sequence). The CDR3 extends over 17 amino acids. CDR3 bases: TGTGCCAGTAGTGTCTCCGTAGCGGGAGGGGACACCGGGGAGCTGTTTTTT. It encodes CASSVSVAGGDTGELFF.

The V call is TRBV10-3, the J call TRBJ1-2; 8 positions match TRBD1. Germline assignment: CDR1 ENHRY and CDR2 SYGVKD. Unmatched junction bases numbered 5, after V lost 2 bases and J lost 0 bases. This CDR3 is 16 amino acids long. As DNA, the CDR3 is TGTGCCATCAGTGAGACTCTGACAGGGGCTAACTATGGCTACACCTTC. Protein sequence: CAISETLTGANYGYTF.

J is TRBJ2-1 and V is TRBV5-4; possibly TRBD1 for D (6 bases). Germline V gene lookup returns CDR1 SGHNT and CDR2 YYREEE (reference sequence). The CDR3 spans 14 residues. With 3 bases removed from V and 10 bases from J, the gap between germline ends came to 17 bases. CDR3 nucleotide sequence: TGTGCCAGCAGCTCCGGGACACCCGGGTGGGAGCAGTTCTTC. Translation: CASSSGTPGWEQFF.

The chain has TRBV6-1 and TRBJ2-6, with unresolved D. V was clipped by 0 bases and J by 1 base, with 4 bases between them. There are 15 residues in the CDR3. Germline CDR1 reads MNHNS; CDR2 reads SASEGT. The CDR3 nucleotides are TGTGCCAGCAGTGAAGCAGGGTCTGGGGCCAACGTCCTGACTTTC. The encoded protein is CASSEAGSGANVLTF.

The chain uses TRBV11-3 and TRBJ2-7, with 7 bases matching TRBD2. Germline V lookup: CDR1 SGHNT, CDR2 YENEEA. This CDR3 is 15 amino acids long. V lost 5 bases and J lost 0; bases outside the gene matches: 7. This chain's CDR3 is CASSPRLAASYEQYF. In nucleotides, the CDR3 is TGTGCCAGCAGCCCGCGGCTAGCGGCCTCCTACGAGCAGTACTTC.

This chain connects TRBV7-8 to TRBJ2-6; D gene uncertain. V was pared by 1 base and J by 4 bases, with 8 bases between. From germline, CDR1 is SGHVS and CDR2 FQNEAQ. The CDR3 sequence is 15 residues long. The CDR3 here is CASSLGRWGANVLTF. CDR3 DNA: TGTGCCAGCAGCTTAGGTAGGTGGGGGGCCAACGTCCTGACTTTC. Using reference TRBV7-8 and TRBJ2-6 for the parts outside the CDR3, the full variable domain is GAGVSQSPRYKVAKRGQDVALRCDPISGHVSLFWYQQALGQGPEFLTYFQNEAQLDKSGLPSDRFFAERPEGSVSTLKIQRTQQEDSAVYLCASSLGRWGANVLTFGAGSRLTVL.

The sample holds one count of this clone. A junction end diverges from the germline sequence, so it may reflect a read error. The V call is TRBV7-9, the J call TRBJ2-7; 10 bases are shared with TRBD2. The V gene's germline CDR1 is SEHNR and CDR2 FQNEAQ (reference sequence). This CDR3 is 16 amino acids long. The DNA of the CDR3 is TGTGCCAGCACCTTATTTAGCGGGAGGACCCCCTACGAGCAGTACTTC. It yields the protein CASTLFSGRTPYEQYF.

This clone was found a few times. The genes are TRBV28 and TRBJ2-3, with 9 bases aligning to TRBD1. The CDR3 extends over 14 amino acids. Germline lookup yields CDR1 MDHEN and CDR2 SYDVKM. V was clipped by 6 bases and J by 7 bases; unmatched bases: 8. The CDR3 DNA reads as TGTGCCAGCAGATCACAGGGGGCGCACCATACGCAGTATTTT. Translation: CASRSQGAHHTQYF.

This rearrangement joins TRBV7-2 to TRBJ1-1; D is perhaps TRBD1 (5 bases). V was clipped by 5 bases and J by 11 bases, with 15 bases between them. The CDR3 has 12 amino acids. CDR1 and CDR2 (germline): SGHTA, FQGNSA. The DNA of the CDR3 is TGTGCCAGCAGCCTCTCAAGGGGCTGGGCTTTCTTT. Translation gives CASSLSRGWAFF.

The V gene is TRBV27, the J gene TRBJ1-5; 7 bases line up with TRBD1. The J segment lost 2 bases and the V segment lost 6 bases, leaving 10 bases of the junction unmatched. The germline gives CDR1 MNHEY, CDR2 SMNVEV (reference sequence). The CDR3 has 16 residues. This CDR3 is CASRGGSNSGNQPQHF. The CDR3 region has the DNA TGTGCCAGCAGAGGGGGCTCGAATAGTGGCAATCAGCCCCAGCATTTT.

The chain uses TRBV5-5 and TRBJ2-7, with D possibly being TRBD1 (6 bases). The CDR3 consists of 15 residues. The ends were cut back, 0 bases at V and 2 bases at J, with 12 bases in the middle. Germline V gene data show CDR1 as SGHKS and CDR2 as YYEKEE (reference sequence). This chain's CDR3 is CASSLATGPPYEQYF. CDR3 in DNA: TGTGCCAGCAGCTTGGCGACAGGACCCCCCTACGAGCAGTACTTC.

This clone appeared a single time. The chain links TRBV19 to TRBJ2-7; TRBD2 matches at 9 bases. CDR3 size: 18 residues. CDR1 and CDR2 (germline): LNHDA, SQIVND (reference sequence). V dropped 4 bases and J dropped 2; count of bases not matched to a gene: 15. Here the CDR3 reads CASSKGGVRTSGPYEQYF. The CDR3 DNA reads TGTGCCAGTAGTAAGGGAGGGGTCAGAACTAGCGGGCCCTACGAGCAGTACTTC.

The rearrangement joins TRBV5-6 to TRBJ1-1; 7 nucleotides agree with TRBD1. V lost 2 bases to trimming and J lost 8 bases; unmatched junction nucleotides: 3. Germline V gives CDR1 SGHDT, CDR2 YYEEEE. The CDR3 has 12 amino acids. This chain's CDR3 is CASSFLDREAFF. CDR3 DNA sequence: TGTGCCAGCAGCTTCTTGGACAGGGAAGCTTTCTTT.

The genes are TRBV19 and TRBJ2-3; perhaps TRBD1 as D (6 bases). CDR1 LNHDA and CDR2 SQIVND come from the germline V gene (reference sequence). The V and J ends lost 5 bases and 1 base respectively, with 10 bases between them. The CDR3 is 14 amino acids. The CDR3 DNA follows: TGTGCCAGTAGTCTACGGACAGGCACAGATACGCAGTATTTT. This encodes CASSLRTGTDTQYF.

This rearrangement joins TRBV29-1 to TRBJ2-3; 8 bases match TRBD1. Unmatched junction bases numbered 5, after V lost 7 bases and J lost 2 bases. Germline CDR1 reads SQVTM; CDR2 reads ANQGSEA. The CDR3 is 13 residues long. In DNA, the CDR3 is TGCAGCGCTACGGACAGGGTCACAGATACGCAGTATTTT. Its protein product is CSATDRVTDTQYF.

The J gene is TRBJ2-1, the V gene TRBV28; D is possibly TRBD2 (5 bases). In germline, CDR1 is MDHEN, CDR2 SYDVKM. The V end lost 5 bases, the J end lost 0 bases, and 8 bases lay between the germline ends. This CDR3 is built from 14 residues. CDR3 nucleotides: TGTGCCAGCAGTAGCGGCAACTCCTACAATGAGCAGTTCTTC. This sequence encodes CASSSGNSYNEQFF. The variable domain in full, with the rest retrieved from reference TRBV28 and TRBJ2-1, is DVKVTQSSRYLVKRTGEKVFLECVQDMDHENMFWYRQDPGLGLRLIYFSYDVKMKEKGDIPEGYSVSREKKERFSLILESASTNQTSMYLCASSSGNSYNEQFFGPGTRLTVL.

This chain links TRBV27 with TRBJ1-4; TRBD1 aligns across 9 bases. The CDR3 consists of 21 residues. Germline loops: CDR1 MNHEY, CDR2 SMNVEV (reference sequence). The junction had 18 bases not matched to a gene; V was cut back by 3 bases and J by 1 base. The CDR3 nucleotides read TGTGCCAGCAGTTTCCTTGTTTCGTTGGACAGGGGAGGAGTAACTAATGAAAAACTGTTTTTT. Translating it yields CASSFLVSLDRGGVTNEKLFF.

This rearrangement joins TRBV27 to TRBJ2-2; no clear D gene. The ends were cut back, 3 bases at V and 4 bases at J, with 3 bases in the middle. The CDR3 sequence is 12 residues long. The germline V gene has CDR1 MNHEY and CDR2 SMNVEV (reference sequence). The CDR3 DNA reads as TGTGCCAGCAGTTTGTCCACCGGGGAGCTGTTTTTT. Its translation is CASSLSTGELFF.

V is TRBV4-3 and J is TRBJ2-5; D is unresolved. The CDR3 consists of 14 residues. Germline V CDR1 and CDR2: LGHNA, YSLEER. Trimming shortened V by 1 base and J by 3 bases, and 9 bases separated the two germline ends. The CDR3 region is CASSQAVEKETQYF. In nucleotides, the CDR3 is TGCGCCAGCAGCCAAGCGGTGGAAAAAGAGACCCAGTACTTC.

The chain combines TRBV4-3 with TRBJ1-3; TRBD1 matches 7 bases. From germline, CDR1 is LGHNA and CDR2 YSLEER. The ends lost 3 bases at V and 0 bases at J; junction bases unmatched: 5. The CDR3 has 16 residues. The DNA of the CDR3 is TGCGCCAGCAGCCAGTACAGGGGCGACTCTGGAAACACCATATATTTT. Translating it yields CASSQYRGDSGNTIYF.

The gene calls are TRBV5-1 and TRBJ2-2; TRBD2 aligns across 10 bases. V gave up 0 bases and J gave up 6 bases; unmatched junction bases: 5. Germline CDR1 is SGHRS and CDR2 is YFSETQ. This CDR3 comprises 16 residues. CDR3 DNA: TGCGCCAGCAGCTTGGGGGTCGGACTAGCGGCCGGGGAGCTGTTTTTT. It translates to CASSLGVGLAAGELFF.

This chain joins TRBV7-3 and TRBJ2-3; unclear D gene. CDR1 is SGHTA, CDR2 FQGTGA, per germline. The CDR3 loop spans 12 amino acids. Trimming shortened V by 4 bases and J by 3 bases, and 5 bases separated the two germline ends. CDR3 loop: CASSSGTDTQYF. As DNA, the CDR3 is TGTGCCAGCAGCTCTGGGACAGATACGCAGTATTTT.

This clone has a single count. The chain carries TRBV5-1 and TRBJ2-3, with D tentatively TRBD2 (6 bases). CDR1 SGHRS and CDR2 YFSETQ come from the germline V gene. The CDR3 totals 15 residues. Between the trimmed V and J ends, which lost 0 bases and 1 base, there was a span of 9 bases. The CDR3 protein is CASSLAGGGTDTQYF. CDR3 bases: TGCGCCAGCAGCTTGGCCGGGGGAGGCACAGATACGCAGTATTTT.

J is TRBJ2-5 and V is TRBV2; 8 bases are shared with TRBD2. Germline CDR1 SNHLY, CDR2 FYNNEI. The CDR3 is 15 amino acids. V was clipped by 8 bases and J by 2 bases; unmatched bases: 10. CDR3 DNA: TGTGCCAGCTGTCGGGGCACTAGCGGACAAGAGACCCAGTACTTC. This codes for CASCRGTSGQETQYF.

The rearrangement uses TRBV15 and TRBJ2-5; unclear D gene. V was pared by 3 bases and J by 3 bases, with 8 bases between. The CDR3 has 13 amino acids. CDR1 LNHNV and CDR2 YYDKDF come from the germline V gene (reference sequence). This CDR3 reads CATSRGIKETQYF. CDR3 bases: TGTGCCACCAGCAGGGGTATCAAAGAGACCCAGTACTTC.

The chain carries TRBV15 and TRBJ2-1; D is ambiguous. Trimming pared 0 bases from V and 6 bases from J, leaving 15 bases between. Germline values: CDR1 LNHNV, CDR2 YYDKDF (reference sequence). This CDR3 contains 16 residues. Written as DNA, the CDR3 is TGTGCCACCAGCAGAGAGGAGCCCTGGGTGCTCAATGAGCAGTTCTTC. Residues: CATSREEPWVLNEQFF.